The 31 T cell receptor beta chains listed next were all sequenced from one sample in a study of T cell changes during pregnancy in multiple sclerosis. The table came from immunoSEQ multiplex PCR; TCRdb's copy has only in-frame clones and leaves some out. Here the sample spans around 120,000 clones, approximately 93% being singletons. The material was peripheral blood, obtained after pregnancy. Receptors originate from a female donor with multiple sclerosis, enrolled in a pregnancy study.

This rearrangement joins TRBV5-1 to TRBJ2-5; maybe TRBD2 (6 bases). V was clipped by 3 bases and J by 1 base, with 10 bases between them. Germline lookup yields CDR1 SGHRS and CDR2 YFSETQ. The CDR3 is made up of 14 amino acids. Here the CDR3 DNA reads TGCGCCAGCAGCTACCGGGACTCCCAAGAGACCCAGTACTTC. It translates to CASSYRDSQETQYF.

V usage is TRBV7-9 and J usage is TRBJ1-3, with D possibly matching TRBD1 (6 bases). Trimming removed 4 bases at V and 0 bases at J, with 13 bases between. The CDR3 is 16 amino acids. Looked up from germline, CDR1 is SEHNR and CDR2 is FQNEAQ (reference sequence). Written as DNA, the CDR3 is TGTGCCAGCAGCTCCGTGGACAGTTACTCTGGAAACACCATATATTTT. Translation: CASSSVDSYSGNTIYF. The full variable domain, rest sourced from reference TRBV7-9 and TRBJ1-3, is DTGVSQNPRHKITKRGQNVTFRCDPISEHNRLYWYRQTLGQGPEFLTYFQNEAQLEKSRLLSDRFSAERPKGSFSTLEIQRTEQGDSAMYLCASSSVDSYSGNTIYFGEGSWLTVV.

The V gene is TRBV2, the J gene TRBJ1-6; 7 bases align to TRBD1. This CDR3 region has 13 residues. Germline loops: CDR1 SNHLY, CDR2 FYNNEI. Trimming removed 8 bases from V and 10 bases from J; junction bases left unmatched: 8. The CDR3 nucleotides are TGTGCCAGCCTGACAGGGCTAGGATCACCCCTCCACTTT. Translating gives CASLTGLGSPLHF.

This chain uses TRBV7-8 with TRBJ1-4; D call uncertain. CDR1 SGHVS and CDR2 FQNEAQ come from the germline V gene. Trimming stripped 0 bases from V and 0 bases from J, with 8 bases between. The CDR3 spans 16 residues. DNA for the CDR3: TGTGCCAGCAGCTTAGCTGAGGCTGCAACTAATGAAAAACTGTTTTTT. Amino acids: CASSLAEAATNEKLFF.

The chain has TRBV12-5 and TRBJ1-6; D is ambiguous. The CDR3 sequence is 17 residues long. Looked up from germline, CDR1 is LGHNT and CDR2 is FRNRAP. V was cut by 0 bases and J by 0 bases, with 9 bases left in between. CDR3 sequence: CASGLVLGSSYNSPLHF. The CDR3 DNA reads as TGTGCTAGTGGTTTGGTACTCGGGAGCTCCTATAATTCACCCCTCCACTTT.

This clone showed up just once. The V gene is TRBV7-9, the J gene TRBJ2-7; 12 bases fit TRBD2. V lost 4 bases, J lost 3 bases, and 13 bases stayed unmatched. The germline V gene has CDR1 SEHNR and CDR2 FQNEAQ (reference sequence). This CDR3 has 18 residues. The CDR3 sequence is CASSYLTSGGYPGYEQYF. The CDR3 nucleotides read TGTGCCAGCAGCTATTTGACTAGCGGGGGTTATCCGGGCTACGAGCAGTACTTC.

The V gene is TRBV2, the J gene TRBJ2-1; D gene uncertain. This CDR3 has 13 residues. Germline-derived CDR1 and CDR2 are SNHLY and FYNNEI. With 4 bases removed from V and 6 bases from J, the gap between germline ends came to 10 bases. The CDR3 DNA reads as TGTGCCAGCAGTGGAGAAGTTCGCAATGAGCAGTTCTTC. It specifies CASSGEVRNEQFF.

The chain recombines TRBV5-1 with TRBJ1-2; TRBD1 is a possible D gene (5 bases). The germline V gene encodes CDR1 SGHRS and CDR2 YFSETQ. The CDR3 has 14 residues. With 0 bases removed from V and 3 bases from J, the gap between germline ends came to 9 bases. CDR3 protein: CASSLDEGDYGYTF. CDR3 coding DNA: TGCGCCAGCAGCTTGGACGAAGGGGACTATGGCTACACCTTC. Filled out from reference TRBV5-1 and TRBJ1-2, the complete variable domain reads KAGVTQTPRYLIKTRGQQVTLSCSPISGHRSVSWYQQTPGQGLQFLFEYFSETQRNKGNFPGRFSGRQFSNSRSEMNVSTLELGDSALYLCASSLDEGDYGYTFGSGTRLTVV.

V usage is TRBV5-1 and J usage is TRBJ1-3; the match to TRBD1 covers 7 bases. Germline trimming cut 1 base from V and 2 bases from J; bases unmatched to any gene: 6. This CDR3 is 16 amino acids long. The germline CDR1 and CDR2 sequences are SGHRS and YFSETQ. CDR3: CASSLLDRETGNTIYF. CDR3 sequence (DNA): TGCGCCAGCAGCTTGTTAGACAGGGAGACTGGAAACACCATATATTTT.

CDR3 in amino acids: CASSLRLAGGYEQYF. CDR3 nucleotide sequence: TGTGCCAGCAGCTTAAGGCTAGCGGGGGGGTACGAGCAGTACTTC. The V call is TRBV5-6, the J call TRBJ2-7; the match to TRBD2 covers 12 bases. V shed 2 bases and J 4 bases; nucleotides not matched to a gene: 4. The CDR3 is 15 amino acids. The germline V gene has CDR1 SGHDT and CDR2 YYEEEE.

J is TRBJ1-1 and V is TRBV19; D may be TRBD1 (5 bases). Germline CDR1 and CDR2: LNHDA and SQIVND (reference sequence). The CDR3 is 14 amino acids. V was shortened by 9 bases and J by 7 bases, with 21 bases between the two germline ends. The CDR3 DNA reads as TGTGCCAGCGAACAACCCGACAGATGGAGTGAAGCTTTCTTT. It encodes CASEQPDRWSEAFF.

The chain links TRBV7-9 to TRBJ1-1, with D maybe TRBD1 (5 bases). The CDR3 is 14 amino acids. Trimming took off 5 bases at V and 4 bases at J, with 14 bases between the two ends. In germline, CDR1 is SEHNR, CDR2 FQNEAQ (reference sequence). CDR3 region: CASSNFQGGTEAFF. In DNA form, the CDR3 reads TGTGCCAGCAGCAACTTTCAGGGTGGCACTGAAGCTTTCTTT.

This sequence joins TRBV29-1 and TRBJ2-1; TRBD1 agrees at 7 bases. V dropped 2 bases and J dropped 4; count of bases not matched to a gene: 5. The CDR3 sequence is 14 residues long. CDR1 SQVTM and CDR2 ANQGSEA come from the germline V gene. CDR3 residues: CSVESGQTYNEQFF. In DNA, the CDR3 is TGCAGCGTTGAATCGGGACAGACATACAATGAGCAGTTCTTC.

The chain links TRBV6-6 to TRBJ2-2; TRBD2 aligns across 11 bases. Germline CDR1 MNHNY, CDR2 SVGAGI (reference sequence). The CDR3 length is 14 residues. The V segment lost 6 bases and the J segment 13 bases; nucleotides outside the gene matches: 10. The CDR3 DNA reads TGTGCCAGCAGCCATGGACTAGCGGGCGGCGGGCTGTTTTTT. Encoded protein: CASSHGLAGGGLFF.

The chain carries TRBV19 and TRBJ2-1; 12 bases fit TRBD2. Trimming cost V 1 base and J 9 bases; bases outside gene matches: 10. This CDR3 has 17 amino acids. CDR1 is LNHDA and CDR2 is SQIVND in the germline V gene (reference sequence). The CDR3 protein is CASSIGGRLAGDSEQFF. The CDR3 bases are TGTGCCAGTAGTATAGGAGGCCGACTAGCGGGGGACAGTGAGCAGTTCTTC.

Here the CDR3 reads CASVSSGGPTDTQYF. CDR3 DNA: TGTGCCAGCGTCTCTAGCGGGGGCCCCACAGATACGCAGTATTTT. The chain joins TRBV2 to TRBJ2-3, with TRBD2 matching over 10 bases. Germline CDR1 is SNHLY and CDR2 is FYNNEI. This CDR3 has 15 residues. The ends lost 8 bases at V and 2 bases at J; junction bases unmatched: 7.

V usage is TRBV11-3 and J usage is TRBJ1-1; 8 bases map to TRBD1. The CDR3 contains 16 residues. The V gene's germline CDR1 is SGHNT and CDR2 YENEEA. Trimming at V came to 5 bases and at J to 4 bases, leaving 12 bases not matched to a gene. This chain's CDR3 is CASSPTADRGVTEAFF. The CDR3 DNA is TGTGCCAGCAGCCCAACCGCCGACAGGGGTGTCACTGAAGCTTTCTTT. The full variable domain, completed using reference TRBV11-3 and TRBJ1-1, is EAGVVQSPRYKIIEKKQPVAFWCNPISGHNTLYWYLQNLGQGPELLIRYENEEAVDDSQLPKDRFSAERLKGVDSTLKIQPAELGDSAVYLCASSPTADRGVTEAFFGQGTRLTVV.

CDR3 nucleotide sequence: TGTGCCTGGAGTCGACAGGGATTGGTGAATCAGCCCCAGCATTTT. Translation gives CAWSRQGLVNQPQHF. V gene TRBV30 combines with J gene TRBJ1-5; 7 nucleotides match TRBD1. Germline-derived CDR1 and CDR2 are GTSNPN and SVGIG (reference sequence). After removal of 2 bases from V and 4 bases from J, the junction contained 8 bases not matched to a gene. The CDR3 covers 15 residues.

This chain uses TRBV5-6 with TRBJ1-1; the D is unclear. V dropped 0 bases and J dropped 6 bases, with 9 bases sitting between them. Germline values: CDR1 SGHDT, CDR2 YYEEEE. The CDR3 spans 13 residues. DNA of the CDR3: TGTGCCAGCAGCTTGGGTGGGAGGGCTGAAGCTTTCTTT. This encodes CASSLGGRAEAFF.

V is TRBV11-1 and J is TRBJ1-2, with D uncertain. Trimming left V 5 bases short and J 6 bases short, with 22 bases between. This CDR3 has 16 residues. The germline CDR1 and CDR2 sequences are SGHAT and FQDESV (reference sequence). As DNA, the CDR3 is TGTGCCAGCAGCGAGCGGTGGGGAGGTGGTAATAATGGCTACACCTTC. Encoded protein: CASSERWGGGNNGYTF.

Only a few counts were recorded for this clone. This chain uses TRBV11-2 with TRBJ1-1, with D maybe TRBD1 (5 bases). Germline values: CDR1 SGHAT, CDR2 FQNNGV. There are 15 residues in the CDR3. Trimming removed 10 bases at V and 4 bases at J, with 22 bases between. The CDR3 DNA sequence: TGTGCCACCCACCCTTGGGGGGTACGGCGCACTGAAGCTTTCTTT. This gives the protein CATHPWGVRRTEAFF.

This chain links TRBV6-1 with TRBJ2-7; 8 nucleotides agree with TRBD2. With V trimmed by 1 base and J by 2 bases, 7 bases remained unmatched. The CDR3 is 16 amino acids. CDR1 and CDR2 from the germline V gene are MNHNS and SASEGT. Here the CDR3 reads CASSEEFSGMPYEQYF. The CDR3, as DNA: TGTGCCAGCAGTGAAGAGTTTAGCGGGATGCCCTACGAGCAGTACTTC.

The J gene is TRBJ2-7, the V gene TRBV19, with 8 bases matching TRBD2. This CDR3 spans 13 amino acids. CDR1 is LNHDA and CDR2 is SQIVND in the germline V gene (reference sequence). J lost 0 bases, V lost 8 bases, and 3 bases had no gene match. CDR3 region: CASGTSGSYEQYF. DNA of the CDR3: TGTGCCAGTGGAACTAGCGGCTCCTACGAGCAGTACTTC.

This clone came up once. The CDR3 DNA is TGTGCCAGCAGCTTGTGGCCTTCCTACGAGCAGTACTTC. Protein sequence: CASSLWPSYEQYF. The chain employs TRBV5-4 and TRBJ2-7, with D uncertain. This CDR3 is 13 amino acids long. The germline gives CDR1 SGHNT, CDR2 YYREEE (reference sequence). Trimming took 1 base from V and 1 from J, leaving 6 bases between them. The full variable domain, rest sourced from reference TRBV5-4 and TRBJ2-7, is ETGVTQSPTHLIKTRGQQVTLRCSSQSGHNTVSWYQQALGQGPQFIFQYYREEENGRGNFPPRFSGLQFPNYSSELNVNALELDDSALYLCASSLWPSYEQYFGPGTRLTVT.

The gene calls are TRBV5-1 and TRBJ1-6; 7 positions match TRBD1. Trimming took 1 base from V and 4 from J; bases not matched to a gene: 8. Germline lookup yields CDR1 SGHRS and CDR2 YFSETQ. The CDR3 covers 17 residues. DNA of the CDR3: TGCGCCAGCAGCTTGCAAGGACAGGACGGGTATAATTCACCCCTCCACTTT. It encodes CASSLQGQDGYNSPLHF.

The CDR3 region is CASSGTVQPSYGYTF. The DNA for the CDR3 is TGTGCCAGCAGTGGGACAGTCCAACCCAGCTATGGCTACACCTTC. The chain couples TRBV6-1 to TRBJ1-2; D is perhaps TRBD1 (6 bases). CDR1 is MNHNS and CDR2 is SASEGT in the germline V gene. This CDR3 spans 15 amino acids. The V end lost 4 bases, the J end lost 4 bases, and 16 bases lay between the germline ends.

This clone occurred many times. The V gene is TRBV6-1, the J gene TRBJ1-1; 7 nucleotides align to TRBD1. Trimming removed 8 bases from V and 4 bases from J; junction bases left unmatched: 10. The CDR3 length is 14 residues. Germline V CDR1 and CDR2: MNHNS, SASEGT. CDR3 loop: CASGDDRDSTEAFF. The CDR3 DNA follows: TGTGCCAGCGGAGACGACCGGGACAGCACTGAAGCTTTCTTT.

This clone was observed a handful of times. This chain links TRBV29-1 with TRBJ2-1; 11 positions agree with TRBD2. From germline, CDR1 is SQVTM and CDR2 ANQGSEA. Germline trimming cut 3 bases from V and 3 bases from J; bases unmatched to any gene: 1. The CDR3 is 14 residues long. The CDR3 bases are TGCAGCGTTGATCTAGCGGGGGGCTACAATGAGCAGTTCTTC. This encodes CSVDLAGGYNEQFF.

The chain has TRBV30 and TRBJ1-3, with a possible D match to TRBD1 (5 bases). Germline lookup yields CDR1 GTSNPN and CDR2 SVGIG (reference sequence). V was trimmed by 7 bases and J by 4 bases, leaving 8 bases between them. The CDR3 runs 11 residues. CDR3 region: CASHRGNTIYF. In DNA form, the CDR3 reads TGTGCCTCTCACAGGGGAAACACCATATATTTT.

The chain has TRBV7-9 and TRBJ1-4; D is possibly TRBD1 (5 bases). V was pared by 7 bases and J by 6 bases, with 12 bases between. This CDR3 is 13 amino acids long. CDR1 is SEHNR, CDR2 FQNEAQ, per germline (reference sequence). The CDR3 DNA reads TGTGCCAGCACCCCGGGGGGACATGAAAAACTGTTTTTT. Translation: CASTPGGHEKLFF.

This chain joins TRBV5-4 and TRBJ2-7; maybe TRBD1 (6 bases). Trimming took off 3 bases at V and 5 bases at J, with 12 bases between the two ends. Germline V gene data show CDR1 as SGHNT and CDR2 as YYREEE (reference sequence). The CDR3 runs 13 residues. CDR3 in amino acids: CASSSDSSHEQYF. CDR3 nucleotide sequence: TGTGCCAGCAGCTCGGACAGTTCCCACGAGCAGTACTTC.